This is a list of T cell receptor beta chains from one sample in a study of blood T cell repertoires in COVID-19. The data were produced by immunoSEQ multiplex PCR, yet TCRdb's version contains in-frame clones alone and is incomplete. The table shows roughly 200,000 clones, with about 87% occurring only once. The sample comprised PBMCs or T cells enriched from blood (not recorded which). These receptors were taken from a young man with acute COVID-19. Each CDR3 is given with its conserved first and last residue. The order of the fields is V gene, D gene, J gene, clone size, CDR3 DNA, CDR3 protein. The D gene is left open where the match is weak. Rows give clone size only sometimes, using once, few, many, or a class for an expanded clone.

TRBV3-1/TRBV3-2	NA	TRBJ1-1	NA	TGTGCCAGCAGCCATTCGTACGGGAACACTGAAGCTTTCTTT	CASSHSYGNTEAFF
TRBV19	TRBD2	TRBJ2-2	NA	TGTGCCAGTGACCCAGCGGGATCGGGCACCGGGGAGCTGTTTTTT	CASDPAGSGTGELFF
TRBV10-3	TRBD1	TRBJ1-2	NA	TGTGCCATCAGTGAGGGCCGACAGGGGGTCGGTGACGGCTACACCTTC	CAISEGRQGVGDGYTF
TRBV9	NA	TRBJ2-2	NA	TGTGCCAGCAGCGGCAGGGCTATAGCGGCCTACACCGGGGAGCTGTTTTTT	CASSGRAIAAYTGELFF
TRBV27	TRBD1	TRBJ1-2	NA	TGTGCCAGCACCAGGACAGGGGCAAGTTCTGGCTACACCTTC	CASTRTGASSGYTF
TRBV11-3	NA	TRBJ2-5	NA	TGTGCCAGCAGCCGGCAAGAGACCCAGTACTTC	CASSRQETQYF
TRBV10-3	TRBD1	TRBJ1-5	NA	TGTGCCATCAGTGAGGACAGGGGCCCTAGCAATCAGCCCCAGCATTTT	CAISEDRGPSNQPQHF
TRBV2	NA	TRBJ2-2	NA	TGTGCCAGTACAGGGAGAACGAACACCGGGGAGCTGTTTTTT	CASTGRTNTGELFF
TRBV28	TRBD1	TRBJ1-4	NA	TGTGCCAGCAGAAACGACAGGGAAACTAATGAAAAACTGTTTTTT	CASRNDRETNEKLFF
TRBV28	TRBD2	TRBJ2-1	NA	TGTGCCAGCAGTTTATTAGGCGGGAGGGCCAGGAATGAGCAGTTCTTC	CASSLLGGRARNEQFF
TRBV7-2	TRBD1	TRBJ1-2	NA	TGTGCCAGCAGCCCGGACAGGAGGTATGGCTACACCTTC	CASSPDRRYGYTF
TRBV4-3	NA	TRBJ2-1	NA	TGCGCCAGCAGCCGGTACAGTAGCTCCTACAATGAGCAGTTCTTC	CASSRYSSSYNEQFF
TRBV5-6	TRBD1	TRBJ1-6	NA	TGTGCCAGCAGGCGACAGGGAAATTCACCCCTCCACTTT	CASRRQGNSPLHF
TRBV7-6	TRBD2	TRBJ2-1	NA	TGTGCCAGCAGCTTTACTAGCGGGGTTTCCTACAATGAGCAGTTCTTC	CASSFTSGVSYNEQFF
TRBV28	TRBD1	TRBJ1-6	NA	TGTGCCAGCAGTTTCCAAAGACAGGGGAGGAATTCACCCCTCCACTTT	CASSFQRQGRNSPLHF
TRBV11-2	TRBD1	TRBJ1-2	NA	TGTGCCAGCAGCTTGGGCACGACAGGGGCTGGCTACACCTTC	CASSLGTTGAGYTF
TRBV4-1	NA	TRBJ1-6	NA	TGCGCCAGCAGCCACTTACAGGTCCGCTCCTATAATTCACCCCTCCACTTT	CASSHLQVRSYNSPLHF
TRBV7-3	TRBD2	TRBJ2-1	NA	TGTGCCAGCAGCCTAGTCTGGACTAGCGGCAATGAGCAGTTCTTC	CASSLVWTSGNEQFF
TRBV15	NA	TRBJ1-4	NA	TGTGCCACCAGCAGAGATCGTGGGCAGACAACTAATGAAAAACTGTTTTTT	CATSRDRGQTTNEKLFF
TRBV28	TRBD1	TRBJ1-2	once	TGTGCCAGCAGTTCCCGTAAAAGGGGGCTCTATGGCTACACCTTC	CASSSRKRGLYGYTF
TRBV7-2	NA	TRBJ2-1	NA	TGTGCCAGCAGCTTAGCGGAGGGACTCTACTCCTACAATGAGCAGTTCTTC	CASSLAEGLYSYNEQFF
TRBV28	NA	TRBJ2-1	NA	TGTGCCAGCAGTTTAGGGACACCCGGGGCCCAGTTCTTC	CASSLGTPGAQFF
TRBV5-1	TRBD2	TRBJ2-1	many	TGCGCCAGCAGCGAGGGACTAGCGGGAAGTCGGCAGTTCTTC	CASSEGLAGSRQFF
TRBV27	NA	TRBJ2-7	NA	TGTGCCAGCAGTTTGGTGGCAGGACACTACGAGCAGTACTTC	CASSLVAGHYEQYF
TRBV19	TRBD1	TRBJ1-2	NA	TGTGCCAGCTGGGGACAGACGGGCGGCTACACCTTC	CASWGQTGGYTF
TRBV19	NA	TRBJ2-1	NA	TGTGCCAGTAGTCTTGGGGGGATCTACAATGAGCAGTTCTTC	CASSLGGIYNEQFF
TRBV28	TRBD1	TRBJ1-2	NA	TGTGCCAGCAGTTCATTAGGGGGACAGTACCACTATGGCTACACCTTC	CASSSLGGQYHYGYTF
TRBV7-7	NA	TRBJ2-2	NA	TGTGCTAGCAGCTTAGCGTTAACAGGCCCCGGGGAGCTGTTTTTT	CASSLALTGPGELFF
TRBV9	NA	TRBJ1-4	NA	TGTGCCAGCAGCGTAGCTGGGCAGGAACTGTTTTTT	CASSVAGQELFF
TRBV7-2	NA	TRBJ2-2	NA	TGTGCCAGCAGCCCCGGACACGCGGAGCTGTTTTTT	CASSPGHAELFF
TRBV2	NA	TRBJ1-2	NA	TGTGCCAGCAGTGAAGCTTGGGAGAACTATGGCTACACCTTC	CASSEAWENYGYTF
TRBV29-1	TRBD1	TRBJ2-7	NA	TGCAGCGTTGCAAGGGCGGTTTCAGGGGGAGAGCAGTACTTC	CSVARAVSGGEQYF
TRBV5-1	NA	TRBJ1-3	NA	TGCGCCAGCAGCTCTTTCTCTGGAAACACCATATATTTT	CASSSFSGNTIYF
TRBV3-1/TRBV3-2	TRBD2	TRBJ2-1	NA	TGTGCCAGCAGCCCGACTAGCGGGAGACCGGATGAGCAGTTCTTC	CASSPTSGRPDEQFF
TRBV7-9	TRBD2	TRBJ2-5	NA	TGTGCCAGCAGCCCCCTAGCGGGAGGGCCGGAGACCCAGTACTTC	CASSPLAGGPETQYF
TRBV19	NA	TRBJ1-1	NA	TGTGCCAGTAGTATCCACAGGGCGTCCCCTGAAGCTTTCTTT	CASSIHRASPEAFF
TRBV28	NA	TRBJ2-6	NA	TGTGCCAGCAGTTCGAGAGGGGCCAACGTCCTGACTTTC	CASSSRGANVLTF
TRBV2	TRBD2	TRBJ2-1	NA	TGTGCCAGCAGTGGACTAGCGGGAGGGCACTCCTACAATGAGCAGTTCTTC	CASSGLAGGHSYNEQFF
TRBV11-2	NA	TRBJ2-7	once	TGTGCCAGCAGCCCGGGACTCGGGGAGCAGTACTTC	CASSPGLGEQYF
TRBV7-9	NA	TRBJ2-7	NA	TGTGCCAGCAGCTTAGGGCTAGCGCTATCCTACGAGCAGTACTTC	CASSLGLALSYEQYF
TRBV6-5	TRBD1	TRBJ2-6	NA	TGTGCGACAGGGACAGGGGATTCTGGGGCCAACGTCCTGACTTTC	CATGTGDSGANVLTF
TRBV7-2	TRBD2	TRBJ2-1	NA	TGTGCCAGCAGCTTCGGGACTAACAATGAGCAGTTCTTC	CASSFGTNNEQFF
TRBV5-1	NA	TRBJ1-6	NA	TGCGCCAGCAGCTTGGAGCAGGCTACACCCCTCCACTTT	CASSLEQATPLHF
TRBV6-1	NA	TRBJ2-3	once	TGTGCCAGCAGTGAAGGAGGGGGTACGCAGTATTTT	CASSEGGGTQYF
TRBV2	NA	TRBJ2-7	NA	TGTGCCAGCAGTGAAAGCGGTTCCCACGAGCAGTACTTC	CASSESGSHEQYF
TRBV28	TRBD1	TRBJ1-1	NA	TGTGCCAGCAGTTACAGGGGGCGAGACACTGAAGCTTTCTTT	CASSYRGRDTEAFF
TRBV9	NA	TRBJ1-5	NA	TGTGCAACCCCCCCCACAGGGCAAGGCAATCAGCCCCAGCATTTT	CATPPTGQGNQPQHF